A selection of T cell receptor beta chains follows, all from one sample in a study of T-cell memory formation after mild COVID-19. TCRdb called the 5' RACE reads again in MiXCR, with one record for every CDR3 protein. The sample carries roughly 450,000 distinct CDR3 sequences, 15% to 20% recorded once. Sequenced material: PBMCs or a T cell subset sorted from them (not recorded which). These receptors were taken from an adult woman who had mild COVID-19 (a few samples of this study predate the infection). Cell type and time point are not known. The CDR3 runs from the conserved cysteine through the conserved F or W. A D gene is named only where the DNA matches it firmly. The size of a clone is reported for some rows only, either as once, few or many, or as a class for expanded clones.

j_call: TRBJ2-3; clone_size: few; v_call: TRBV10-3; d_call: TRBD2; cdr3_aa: CATQPSGTLTQYF; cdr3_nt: TGTGCCACCCAGCCGAGCGGGACCCTTACGCAGTATTTT
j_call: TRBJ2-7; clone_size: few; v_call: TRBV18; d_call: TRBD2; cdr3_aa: CASSPPIREGYEQYF; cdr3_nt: TGTGCCAGCTCACCACCGATCAGGGAGGGCTACGAGCAGTACTTC
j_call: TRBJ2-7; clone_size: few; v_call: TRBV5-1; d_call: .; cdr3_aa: CASSLAVRDKQYF; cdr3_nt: TGCGCCAGCAGCTTGGCAGTTAGGGACAAGCAGTACTTC
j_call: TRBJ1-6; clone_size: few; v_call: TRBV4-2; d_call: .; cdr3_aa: CASSQENSGSPLHF; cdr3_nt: TGTGCCAGCAGCCAAGAGAACAGTGGGTCACCCCTCCACTTT
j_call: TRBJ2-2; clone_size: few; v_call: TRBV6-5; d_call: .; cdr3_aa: CASSWGLLTGELFF; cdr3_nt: TGTGCCAGCAGCTGGGGACTTCTGACCGGGGAGCTGTTTTTT
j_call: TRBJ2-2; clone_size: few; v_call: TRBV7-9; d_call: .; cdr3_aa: CASSQSAWAGELFF; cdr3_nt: TGTGCCAGCAGCCAGTCTGCATGGGCCGGGGAGCTGTTTTTT
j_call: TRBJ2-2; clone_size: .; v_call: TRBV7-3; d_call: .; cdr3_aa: CASGDGGAANTGELFF; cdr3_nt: TGTGCCAGCGGGGATGGGGGGGCCGCGAACACCGGGGAGCTGTTTTTT
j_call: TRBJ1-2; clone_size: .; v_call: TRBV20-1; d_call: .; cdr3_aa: CSATPLFRDGYTF; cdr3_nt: TGCAGTGCCACTCCTCTTTTTAGGGATGGCTACACCTTC
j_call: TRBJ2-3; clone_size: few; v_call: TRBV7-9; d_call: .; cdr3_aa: CASSLAGTRGDPNTQYF; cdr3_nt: TGTGCCAGCAGCTTAGCAGGGACAAGGGGAGACCCGAATACGCAGTATTTT
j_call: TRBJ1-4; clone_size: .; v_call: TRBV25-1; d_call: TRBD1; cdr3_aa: CASSDLRGQYEKLFF; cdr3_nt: TGTGCCAGCAGTGATCTCAGGGGGCAGTATGAAAAACTGTTTTTT
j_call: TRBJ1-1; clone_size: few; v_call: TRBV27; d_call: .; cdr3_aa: CASSLSQGGSTEAFF; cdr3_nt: TGTGCCAGCAGTTTATCTCAGGGCGGATCGACTGAAGCTTTCTTT
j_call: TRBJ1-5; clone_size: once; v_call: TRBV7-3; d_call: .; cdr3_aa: CASSWEGGPQHF; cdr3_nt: TGTGCCAGCAGCTGGGAAGGGGGGCCCCAGCATTTT
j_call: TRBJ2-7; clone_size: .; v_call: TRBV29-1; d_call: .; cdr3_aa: CSVSPGELGEQYF; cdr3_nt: TGCAGCGTTTCCCCAGGGGAATTGGGCGAGCAGTACTTC
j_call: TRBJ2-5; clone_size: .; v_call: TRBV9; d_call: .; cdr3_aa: CASSPQGHHQETQYF; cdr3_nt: TGTGCCAGCAGCCCCCAGGGACATCACCAAGAGACCCAGTACTTC
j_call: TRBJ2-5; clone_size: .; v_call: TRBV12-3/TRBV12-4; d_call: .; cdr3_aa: CASSFLKPGETQYF; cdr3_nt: TGTGCCAGCAGTTTCCTGAAACCGGGGGAGACCCAGTACTTC
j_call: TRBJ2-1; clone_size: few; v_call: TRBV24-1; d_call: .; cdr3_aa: CATSGSINEQFF; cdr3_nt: TGTGCCACCAGTGGGTCAATCAATGAGCAGTTCTTC
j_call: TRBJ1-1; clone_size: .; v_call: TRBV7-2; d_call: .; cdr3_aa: CASSLWPGEAEAFF; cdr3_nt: TGTGCCAGCAGCTTATGGCCAGGGGAGGCTGAAGCTTTCTTT
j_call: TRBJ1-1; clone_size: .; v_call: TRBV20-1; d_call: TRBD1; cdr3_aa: CSASRGQATEAFF; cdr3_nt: TGCAGTGCTAGTCGAGGACAGGCCACTGAAGCTTTCTTT
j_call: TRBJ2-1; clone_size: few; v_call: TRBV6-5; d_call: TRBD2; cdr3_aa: CASMAGAYNEQFF; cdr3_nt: TGTGCCAGCATGGCGGGGGCCTACAATGAGCAGTTCTTC
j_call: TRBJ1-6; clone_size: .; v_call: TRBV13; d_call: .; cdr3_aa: CASSPRDYNSPLHF; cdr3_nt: TGTGCCAGCAGCCCCAGGGATTATAATTCACCCCTCCACTTT
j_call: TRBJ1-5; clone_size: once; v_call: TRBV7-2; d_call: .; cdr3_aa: CASSFLGGNQPQHF; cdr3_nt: TGTGCCAGCAGCTTTTTGGGGGGCAATCAGCCCCAGCATTTT
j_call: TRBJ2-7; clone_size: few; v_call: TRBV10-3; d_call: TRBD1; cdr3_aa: CAISAPGQDYEQYF; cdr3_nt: TGTGCCATCAGTGCACCGGGACAGGACTACGAGCAGTACTTC
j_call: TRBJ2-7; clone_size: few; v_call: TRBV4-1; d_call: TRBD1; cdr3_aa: CASSHLLRGRTYEQYF; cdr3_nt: TGCGCCAGCAGCCACCTCCTGAGGGGGCGCACGTACGAGCAGTACTTC
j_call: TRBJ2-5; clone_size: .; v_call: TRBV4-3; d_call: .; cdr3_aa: CASSRELQGRSETQYF; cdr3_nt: TGCGCCAGCAGCCGAGAGCTACAGGGTAGGAGCGAGACCCAGTACTTC
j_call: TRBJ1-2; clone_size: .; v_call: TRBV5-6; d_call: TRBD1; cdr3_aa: CASSDRTGDYGYTF; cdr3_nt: TGTGCCAGCAGCGATCGGACAGGGGACTATGGCTACACCTTC
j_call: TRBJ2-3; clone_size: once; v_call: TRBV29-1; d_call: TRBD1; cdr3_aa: CSVLEQGTDTQYF; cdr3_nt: TGCAGCGTTCTAGAACAGGGGACAGATACGCAGTATTTT
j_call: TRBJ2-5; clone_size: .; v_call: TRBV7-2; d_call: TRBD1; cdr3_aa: CASSLGGSTGTGTQYF; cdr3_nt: TGTGCCAGCAGCTTAGGCGGTTCGACAGGGACAGGAACCCAGTACTTC
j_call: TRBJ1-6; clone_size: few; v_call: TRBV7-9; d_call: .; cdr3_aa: CASSLSQGKGYNSPLHF; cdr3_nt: TGTGCCAGCAGCTTATCACAGGGAAAAGGTTACAATTCACCCCTCCACTTT
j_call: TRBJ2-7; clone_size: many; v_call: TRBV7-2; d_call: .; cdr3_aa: CASSPRSSYEQYF; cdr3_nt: TGTGCCAGCAGCCCCAGGAGCTCCTACGAGCAGTACTTC
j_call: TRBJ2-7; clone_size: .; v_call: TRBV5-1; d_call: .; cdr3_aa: CASSPQGSYYEQYF; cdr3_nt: TGCGCCAGCAGCCCTCAGGGCAGCTACTACGAGCAGTACTTC
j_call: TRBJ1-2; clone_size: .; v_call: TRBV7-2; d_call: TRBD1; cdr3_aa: CAISLAIRQGRGNNYGYTF; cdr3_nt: TGTGCCATCAGCTTAGCAATTCGACAGGGTAGGGGAAATAACTATGGCTACACCTTC
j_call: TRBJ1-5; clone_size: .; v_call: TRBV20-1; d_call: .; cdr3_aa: CSARPVGQGSNQPQHF; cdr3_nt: TGCAGTGCTAGACCGGTCGGTCAGGGAAGCAATCAGCCCCAGCATTTT
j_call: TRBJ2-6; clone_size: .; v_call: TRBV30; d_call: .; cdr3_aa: CAHGRYGANVLTF; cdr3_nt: TGTGCCCACGGACGGTACGGGGCCAACGTCCTGACTTTC
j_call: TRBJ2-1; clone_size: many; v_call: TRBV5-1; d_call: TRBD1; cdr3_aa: CASTQDRGYNEQFF; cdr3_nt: TGCGCCAGCACCCAGGACAGGGGTTACAATGAGCAGTTCTTC
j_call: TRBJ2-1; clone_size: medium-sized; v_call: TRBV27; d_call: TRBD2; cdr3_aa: CASSPGTSGFYNEQFF; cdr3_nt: TGTGCCAGCAGTCCCGGGACTAGCGGGTTTTACAATGAGCAGTTCTTC
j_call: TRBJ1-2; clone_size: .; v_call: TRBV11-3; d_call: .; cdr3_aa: CASSLRGADYGYTF; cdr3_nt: TGTGCCAGCAGCTTGAGGGGGGCGGACTATGGCTACACCTTC
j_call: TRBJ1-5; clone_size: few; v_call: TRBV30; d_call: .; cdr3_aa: CAWDPQATQRPQHF; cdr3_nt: TGTGCCTGGGACCCACAGGCCACCCAACGGCCCCAGCATTTT
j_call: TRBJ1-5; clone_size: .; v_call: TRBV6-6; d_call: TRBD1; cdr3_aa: CASSHGQGAWQPQHF; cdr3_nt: TGTGCCAGCAGCCACGGACAGGGGGCATGGCAGCCCCAGCATTTT
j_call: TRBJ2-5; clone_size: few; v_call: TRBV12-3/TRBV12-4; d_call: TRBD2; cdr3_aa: CASSSGLAGEQETQYF; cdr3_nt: TGTGCCAGCAGTTCCGGACTAGCGGGGGAACAAGAGACCCAGTACTTC
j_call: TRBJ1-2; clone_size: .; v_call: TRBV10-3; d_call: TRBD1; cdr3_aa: CAITGGQGINYGYTF; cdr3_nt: TGTGCCATCACTGGGGGACAGGGAATTAACTATGGCTACACCTTC
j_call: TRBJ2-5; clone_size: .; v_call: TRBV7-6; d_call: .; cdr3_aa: CASSLYREEKETQYF; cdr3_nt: TGTGCCAGCAGCCTTTACAGGGAGGAGAAAGAGACCCAGTACTTC
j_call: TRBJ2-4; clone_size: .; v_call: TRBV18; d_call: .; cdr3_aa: CASSEQEAKNIQYF; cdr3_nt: TGTGCCAGCTCCGAACAAGAAGCCAAAAACATTCAGTACTTC
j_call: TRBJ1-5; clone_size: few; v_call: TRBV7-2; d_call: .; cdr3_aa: CASSPGTKGNQPQHF; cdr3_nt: TGTGCCAGCAGCCCCGGTACGAAGGGCAATCAGCCCCAGCATTTT
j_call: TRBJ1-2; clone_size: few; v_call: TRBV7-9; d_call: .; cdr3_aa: CASSPIPTENYGYTF; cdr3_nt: TGTGCCAGCAGCCCCATCCCGACAGAAAACTATGGCTACACCTTC
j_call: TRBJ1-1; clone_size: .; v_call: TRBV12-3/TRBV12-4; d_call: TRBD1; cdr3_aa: CASSLRDRVTEAFF; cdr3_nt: TGTGCCAGCAGCCTCCGGGACAGGGTCACTGAAGCTTTCTTT
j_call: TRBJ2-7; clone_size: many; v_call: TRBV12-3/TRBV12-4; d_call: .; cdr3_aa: CASSLQVEYEQYF; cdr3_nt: TGTGCCAGCAGTCTTCAGGTGGAATACGAGCAGTACTTC
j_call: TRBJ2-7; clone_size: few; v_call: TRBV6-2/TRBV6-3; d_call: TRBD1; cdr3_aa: CASGLRDRGGREQYF; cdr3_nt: TGTGCCAGCGGACTCCGGGACAGGGGAGGTCGCGAGCAGTACTTC
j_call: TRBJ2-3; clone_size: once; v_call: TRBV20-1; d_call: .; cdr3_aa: CSARPLVSGLKGDTQYF; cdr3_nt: TGCAGTGCTAGACCACTCGTATCCGGACTAAAGGGAGATACGCAGTATTTT
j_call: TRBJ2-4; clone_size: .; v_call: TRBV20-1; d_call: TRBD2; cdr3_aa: CSASSARPMGGDIQYF; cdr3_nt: TGCAGTGCTAGTTCAGCTCGTCCTATGGGGGGGGACATTCAGTACTTC
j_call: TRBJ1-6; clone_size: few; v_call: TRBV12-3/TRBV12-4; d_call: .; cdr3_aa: CASSPPTGHSPLHF; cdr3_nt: TGTGCCAGCAGCCCGCCGACAGGACATTCACCCCTCCACTTT
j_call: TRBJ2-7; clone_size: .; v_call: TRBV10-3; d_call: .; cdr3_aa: CAISDAGYLPEQYF; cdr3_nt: TGTGCCATCAGTGATGCTGGCTACCTCCCCGAGCAGTACTTC
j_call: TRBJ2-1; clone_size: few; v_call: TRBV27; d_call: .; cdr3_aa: CASSLVHYNEQFF; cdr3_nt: TGTGCCAGCAGTTTAGTTCACTACAATGAGCAGTTCTTC
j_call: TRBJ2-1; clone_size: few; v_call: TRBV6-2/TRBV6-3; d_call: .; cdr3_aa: CASRGGGSLAEQFF; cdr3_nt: TGTGCCAGCAGAGGGGGCGGGAGTCTGGCTGAGCAGTTCTTC
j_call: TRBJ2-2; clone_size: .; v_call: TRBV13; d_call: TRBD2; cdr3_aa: CASTSSGSVGELFF; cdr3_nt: TGTGCCAGCACTTCTAGCGGGAGTGTCGGGGAGCTGTTTTTT
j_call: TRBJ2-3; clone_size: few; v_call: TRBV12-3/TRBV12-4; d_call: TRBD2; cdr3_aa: CASSFETSGDTQYF; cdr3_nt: TGTGCCAGCAGTTTCGAGACTAGCGGGGATACGCAGTATTTT
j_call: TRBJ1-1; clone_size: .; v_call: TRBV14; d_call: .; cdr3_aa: CASSEYMNTEAFF; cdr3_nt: TGTGCCAGCAGTGAGTACATGAACACTGAAGCTTTCTTT
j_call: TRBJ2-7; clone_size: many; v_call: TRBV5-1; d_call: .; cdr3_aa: CASSSGDYEQYF; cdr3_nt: TGCGCCAGCAGTTCCGGGGACTACGAGCAGTACTTC
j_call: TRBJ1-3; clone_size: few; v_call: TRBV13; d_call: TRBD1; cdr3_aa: CASSSVLTGVGNTIYF; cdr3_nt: TGTGCCAGCAGCTCAGTACTTACAGGGGTCGGAAACACCATATATTTT
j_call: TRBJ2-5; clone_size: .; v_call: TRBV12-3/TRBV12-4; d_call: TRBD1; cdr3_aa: CASSVGTGEEETQYF; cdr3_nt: TGTGCCAGCAGTGTCGGGACAGGGGAAGAAGAGACCCAGTACTTC